This TCR beta chain was documented in a study of blood T cell repertoires in COVID-19. Using immunoSEQ multiplex PCR, the repertoire was profiled, and TCRdb retains in-frame clones only, with some absent. The sample contains about 65,000 clones, roughly nine tenths of which appear only once. The germline V gene encodes CDR1 SNHLY and CDR2 FYNNEI. This CDR3 is 14 amino acids long. V was trimmed by 6 bases and J by 7 bases, leaving 17 bases between them. This chain links TRBV2 with TRBJ2-3; possibly TRBD1 for D (6 bases). This receptor was obtained from a man aged 55 to 70 with acute or convalescent COVID-19. Specimen: peripheral blood. The CDR3 here is CASRRLGQTYTQYF. The CDR3 bases are TGTGCCAGCAGAAGATTAGGACAGACTTATACGCAGTATTTT. The full variable domain, in which reference TRBV2 and TRBJ2-3 provide the parts outside the CDR3, is EPEVTQTPSHQVTQMGQEVILRCVPISNHLYFYWYRQILGQKVEFLVSFYNNEISEKSEIFDDQFSVERPDGSNFTLKIRSTKLEDSAMYFCASRRLGQTYTQYFGPGTRLTVL.